These 29 T cell receptor beta chains came from one sample sequenced in a study of Graves' ophthalmopathy and Graves' hyperthyroidism. For repertoire sequencing, the TCR beta CDR3 regions were amplified from RNA transcripts. RT-PCR was first run with HTBI primers, then multiplex PCR in a second round. A single record per CDR3 protein comes from TCRdb applying MiXCR to the multiplex PCR reads. The sample holds 500,000 to 800,000 distinct CDR3 sequences, roughly two fifths seen once. Sequenced material: peripheral blood. The receptor set was obtained from an adult man with Graves' ophthalmopathy.

This clonotype was recorded at least ten times. V and J are TRBV7-8 and TRBJ2-6, with D perhaps given as TRBD1 or TRBD2 (5 bases each). V lost 7 bases to trimming and J lost 2 bases, with 15 bases between them. This CDR3 has 16 residues. Looked up from germline, CDR1 is SGHVS and CDR2 is FQNEAQ. CDR3: CASTQRGAAGANVLTF. CDR3 coding DNA: TGTGCCAGCACCCAACGAGGGGCAGCTGGGGCCAACGTCCTGACTTTC. The complete variable domain, with remaining parts taken from reference TRBV7-8 and TRBJ2-6, reads GAGVSQSPRYKVAKRGQDVALRCDPISGHVSLFWYQQALGQGPEFLTYFQNEAQLDKSGLPSDRFFAERPEGSVSTLKIQRTQQEDSAVYLCASTQRGAAGANVLTFGAGSRLTVL.

A word on this clonotype: At one boundary the junction diverges from the germline segment, which might be a read error. This sequence joins TRBV29-1 and TRBJ1-2; D is undetermined. Germline CDR1 is SQVTM and CDR2 is ANQGSEA. CDR3 length equals 13 residues. CDR3 amino acids: CSVEKSGNYVYTF. CDR3 DNA: TGCAGCGTTGAAAAATCAGGCAACTATGTCTACACCTTC.

The chain links TRBV25-1 to TRBJ1-4, with 8 bases that match TRBD1. V gave up 11 bases and J gave up 7 bases; unmatched junction bases: 12. CDR1 and CDR2 from the germline V gene are MGHDK and SYGVNS. This CDR3 region has 14 residues. Written as DNA, the CDR3 is TGTGCCTGGAGTACCGGGACAGGAGGTGAAAAACTGTTTTTT. It yields the protein CAWSTGTGGEKLFF.

This clonotype appeared many times. The chain uses TRBV7-8 and TRBJ1-1; maybe TRBD1 (5 bases). V dropped 5 bases and J dropped 5 bases, with 24 bases sitting between them. The germline CDR1 and CDR2 sequences are SGHVS and FQNEAQ. The CDR3 covers 17 residues. The CDR3 nucleotides read TGTGCCAGCAGCCGCGTAGCTGGGACGGTGGGGTCGACTGAAGCTTTCTTT. Amino acids: CASSRVAGTVGSTEAFF. The full variable domain, in which reference TRBV7-8 and TRBJ1-1 provide the parts outside the CDR3, is GAGVSQSPRYKVAKRGQDVALRCDPISGHVSLFWYQQALGQGPEFLTYFQNEAQLDKSGLPSDRFFAERPEGSVSTLKIQRTQQEDSAVYLCASSRVAGTVGSTEAFFGQGTRLTVV.

The CDR3 loop reads CSAKRGGSRTEAFF. In DNA, the CDR3 is TGCAGTGCGAAAAGGGGGGGGAGCCGTACTGAAGCTTTCTTT. The chain joins TRBV20-1 to TRBJ1-1, with D possibly TRBD1 on 6 matching bases. The CDR3 spans 14 residues. The germline CDR1 and CDR2 sequences are DFQATT and SNEGSKA (reference sequence). The ends were cut back, 6 bases at V and 5 bases at J, with 19 bases in the middle.

There are many counts of this clonotype. This chain connects TRBV9 to TRBJ2-5; D perhaps matches TRBD1 (5 bases). V was trimmed by 3 bases and J by 3 bases, leaving 12 bases between them. Looked up from germline, CDR1 is SGDLS and CDR2 is YYNGEE. This CDR3 contains 14 residues. The CDR3 region is CASSARTSKETQYF. CDR3 coding DNA: TGTGCCAGCAGCGCACGGACAAGCAAAGAGACCCAGTACTTC.

The chain couples TRBV29-1 to TRBJ2-7; possibly TRBD1 for D (5 bases). CDR3 length: 12 amino acids. CDR1 SQVTM and CDR2 ANQGSEA come from the germline V gene. Here the CDR3 reads CSSSFPGYEQYF. DNA for the CDR3: TGCAGTAGTTCTTTCCCAGGGTACGAGCAGTACTTC.

This clonotype was detected a few times. At one of its ends the junction is not consistent with the germline gene, which may arise from a read error. The chain carries TRBV5-1 and TRBJ1-2; 7 nucleotides match TRBD1. Germline CDR1 SGHRS, CDR2 YFSETQ. This CDR3 spans 13 amino acids. This CDR3 is CASSRQGLIGYTF. The DNA of the CDR3 is TGTGCCAGCAGCCGACAGGGATTGATAGGCTACACCTTC.

This clonotype was seen ten or more times. This rearrangement joins TRBV14 to TRBJ2-7; D not resolved. The CDR3 length is 14 residues. Germline V gives CDR1 SGHDN, CDR2 FVKESK. Trimming left V 4 bases short and J 0 bases short, with 10 bases between. The CDR3 loop is CASSPRATSYEQYF. DNA for the CDR3: TGTGCCAGCAGCCCCCGTGCCACCTCCTACGAGCAGTACTTC.

The chain is built from TRBV5-1 and TRBJ2-2; the match to TRBD2 covers 10 bases. Germline V gene data show CDR1 as SGHRS and CDR2 as YFSETQ. This CDR3 region has 16 residues. The V and J ends lost 3 bases and 6 bases, in that order; junction bases with no gene match: 8. The chain's CDR3 is CASSSSTSGTPGELFF. As DNA, the CDR3 is TGCGCCAGCAGCTCAAGTACTAGCGGGACCCCCGGGGAGCTGTTTTTT.

This sequence joins TRBV29-1 and TRBJ1-2; 8 nucleotides match TRBD1. Trimming removed 3 bases from V and 8 bases from J; junction bases left unmatched: 5. This CDR3 has 12 amino acids. Germline CDR1 and CDR2: SQVTM and ANQGSEA. CDR3 residues: CSVDQGAGGYTF. The CDR3 region has the DNA TGCAGCGTTGATCAGGGGGCTGGCGGCTACACCTTC.

This clonotype appeared a few times. V usage is TRBV7-2 and J usage is TRBJ1-4, with a weak D call TRBD1 (6 bases). The CDR3 totals 16 residues. V was shortened by 5 bases and J by 0 bases, with 13 bases between the two germline ends. Germline V CDR1 and CDR2: SGHTA, FQGNSA. In nucleotides, the CDR3 is TGTGCCAGCAGCCCCGGACAGACCGCAACTAATGAAAAACTGTTTTTT. It is translated as CASSPGQTATNEKLFF.

V and J are TRBV7-9 and TRBJ1-5; 8 bases map to TRBD1. CDR1 is SEHNR and CDR2 is FQNEAQ in the germline V gene (reference sequence). The CDR3 loop spans 14 amino acids. With V trimmed by 4 bases and J by 6 bases, 5 bases remained unmatched. CDR3 region: CASSSGQGIQPQHF. In nucleotides, the CDR3 is TGTGCCAGCAGCTCCGGACAGGGAATTCAGCCCCAGCATTTT.

The table lists this clonotype with many counts. The rearrangement links TRBV12-3 or TRBV12-4 to TRBJ1-2; D not resolved. The CDR3 covers 12 residues. Trimming pared 7 bases from V and 7 bases from J, leaving 13 bases between. DNA for the CDR3: TGTGCCAGCACCTCGAGAGACCGTGGCTACACCTTC. It is translated as CASTSRDRGYTF.

The CDR3 here is CSVDRTSGSYNEQFF. DNA of the CDR3: TGCAGCGTGGACAGGACTAGCGGGAGCTACAATGAGCAGTTCTTC. The chain links TRBV29-1 to TRBJ2-1; 13 bases agree with TRBD2. V shed 6 bases and J 3 bases; nucleotides not matched to a gene: 5. The CDR3 length is 15 residues. CDR1 is SQVTM, CDR2 ANQGSEA, per germline.

A note on this clonotype: A much larger clone lies one base from this, so it may be a read error. The CDR3 DNA reads TGTGCCAGCAGTTTCGGGGGGCAGTCTGGAGACACCATATATTTT. Translating it yields CASSFGGQSGDTIYF. V usage is TRBV10-3 and J usage is TRBJ1-3; D may be TRBD1 (6 bases). The CDR3 is 15 residues long. Germline CDR1 is ENHRY and CDR2 is SYGVKD.

A note on this clonotype: A much larger clone differs from this one at a single base, so this may be a read error. The chain carries TRBV9 and TRBJ2-7, with TRBD1 matching 9 bases. CDR3 size: 15 residues. Germline CDR1 SGDLS, CDR2 YYNGEE. CDR3: CASSQGQGLSYERYF. CDR3 nucleotide sequence: TGTGCCAGCAGCCAAGGACAGGGGCTCTCCTACGAGCGGTACTTC.

The table lists this clonotype with many counts. V and J are TRBV5-1 and TRBJ1-5; D not certain. V lost 0 bases, J lost 0 bases, and 4 bases lay in between. This CDR3 has 14 amino acids. Germline CDR1 is SGHRS and CDR2 is YFSETQ. This chain's CDR3 is CASSLGSSNQPQHF. CDR3 nucleotide sequence: TGCGCCAGCAGCTTGGGTTCTAGCAATCAGCCCCAGCATTTT.

With respect to this clonotype: The CDR3 does not end in the conserved phenylalanine or tryptophan, so this is likely a read error. The limits of the CDR3 on the DNA are not certain, so only TCRdb's listed CDR3 is given. CDR3 loop: CSVRGALS. The chain combines TRBV29-1 with TRBJ1-1. The germline V gene encodes CDR1 SQVTM and CDR2 ANQGSEA. The CDR3 sequence runs 8 residues, both termini included.

This chain connects TRBV13 to TRBJ2-2, with 9 bases aligning to TRBD2. CDR3 length: 15 amino acids. V dropped 5 bases and J dropped 3; count of bases not matched to a gene: 4. Germline CDR1 is PRHDT and CDR2 is FYEKMQ (reference sequence). The CDR3 DNA reads as TGTGCCAGCAGCCTAGCGGGATACTACACCGGGGAGCTGTTTTTT. This codes for CASSLAGYYTGELFF.

This clonotype came up many times. The chain is built from TRBV7-2 and TRBJ2-6; D is unresolved. The CDR3 length is 16 residues. Germline CDR1 SGHTA, CDR2 FQGNSA. V lost 1 base to trimming and J lost 0 bases, with 7 bases between them. CDR3 nucleotide sequence: TGTGCCAGCAGCTTAGGACCGACCTCTGGGGCCAACGTCCTGACTTTC. This codes for CASSLGPTSGANVLTF.

This chain links TRBV10-3 with TRBJ1-2; 9 bases agree with TRBD1. The CDR3 sequence is 14 residues long. J lost 2 bases, V lost 8 bases, and 6 bases had no gene match. Germline loops: CDR1 ENHRY, CDR2 SYGVKD. The CDR3 DNA reads as TGTGCCATCGGGACCGGGACAGGGAACTATGGCTACACCTTC. Its translation: CAIGTGTGNYGYTF.

The sample holds a few counts of this clonotype. The chain links TRBV6-5 to TRBJ1-4; D uncertain. Germline V CDR1 and CDR2: MNHEY, SVGAGI. Trimming cost V 6 bases and J 10 bases, with 18 bases left between them. This CDR3 has 14 amino acids. CDR3 nucleotides: TGTGCCAGCAGGATTACACTTAAGGATGCAAAACTGTTTTTT. Encoded protein: CASRITLKDAKLFF.

This clonotype has at least ten counts. The genes are TRBV11-3 and TRBJ2-7; possible D gene TRBD1, 7 bases. The CDR3 runs 15 residues. Deletions cut 1 base from V and 2 bases from J, with 12 bases between. Per germline, CDR1 SGHNT and CDR2 YENEEA. CDR3 amino acids: CASSLVRGQTYEQYF. The CDR3 DNA is TGTGCCAGCAGCTTAGTGCGGGGACAGACCTACGAGCAGTACTTC.

Only a few counts were recorded for this clonotype. This chain uses TRBV6-5 with TRBJ2-7; D perhaps matches TRBD2 (5 bases). This CDR3 comprises 15 residues. CDR1 MNHEY and CDR2 SVGAGI come from the germline V gene. With 0 bases removed from V and 2 bases from J, the gap between germline ends came to 11 bases. The CDR3 spells CASSYSRASPYEQYF. The CDR3 region has the DNA TGTGCCAGCAGTTACTCGAGGGCGTCCCCCTACGAGCAGTACTTC.

The genes are TRBV25-1 and TRBJ2-7, with TRBD1 matching 11 bases. Germline V lookup: CDR1 MGHDK, CDR2 SYGVNS. The CDR3 is made up of 15 amino acids. Losses at the gene ends were 6 bases for V and 3 bases for J; bases not matched to a gene: 7. The CDR3 protein is CASRTGTGGFYEQYF. The CDR3 DNA reads as TGTGCCAGCAGAACCGGGACAGGGGGTTTCTACGAGCAGTACTTC.

The rearrangement uses TRBV10-3 and TRBJ1-6; 9 bases are shared with TRBD1. Trimming at V came to 10 bases and at J to 8 bases, leaving 9 bases not matched to a gene. This CDR3 spans 14 amino acids. Germline-derived CDR1 and CDR2 are ENHRY and SYGVKD. CDR3 in DNA: TGTGCCAGCATTCCGGGACAGGGCGATTCACCCCTCCACTTT. Translation: CASIPGQGDSPLHF.

The chain joins TRBV6-2 or TRBV6-3 to TRBJ2-7; 12 bases fit TRBD2. Losses at the gene ends were 2 bases for V and 4 bases for J; bases not matched to a gene: 6. Germline loops: CDR1 MNHEY, CDR2 SVGEGT. The CDR3 sequence is 16 residues long. CDR3 sequence reads: CASSYLAGGPAYEQYF. In nucleotides, the CDR3 is TGTGCCAGCAGTTACCTAGCGGGAGGGCCTGCGTACGAGCAGTACTTC.

This clonotype appeared a few times. The rearrangement links TRBV5-1 to TRBJ1-1; no clear D. This CDR3 is built from 16 residues. CDR1 SGHRS and CDR2 YFSETQ come from the germline V gene. V gave up 9 bases and J gave up 0 bases, with 21 bases separating them. The DNA for the CDR3 is TGCGCCACCGAGGTCCCCACCTACGGGGTGAACACTGAAGCTTTCTTT. It specifies CATEVPTYGVNTEAFF.